The sequence of this T cell receptor (beta chain) was determined in a study of CD8+CD57+ T cells in acquired aplastic anemia. Overall study: Average DNA yield from sorted CD4+ and CD8+ cells was roughly 3.1 ug.

The template used for profiling TCR beta VDJ and CDR3 was genomic DNA. One entry per CDR3 protein results from TCRdb running MiXCR on the reads. The data hold around 150,000 distinct CDR3 sequences, with around 45% observed a single time. CDR1 is KGHSH, CDR2 LQKENI, per germline. This CDR3 comprises 12 residues. V dropped 1 base and J dropped 2 bases, with 3 bases sitting between them. The source is a human donor in good health. This chain uses TRBV18 with TRBJ2-7, with unresolved D. Sequencing was carried out using sorted CD4+, CD8+, or CD8+CD57+ T cells (not recorded which) from PBMCs. In DNA form, the CDR3 reads TGTGCCAGCTCACCACAGCCCTACGAGCAGTACTTC. This gives the protein CASSPQPYEQYF.